The 10 T cell receptor beta chains in this list originate from one sample, sequenced in a study of monozygotic twins with inflammatory bowel disease. TCRdb reprocessed the 5' RACE reads; each CDR3 protein has one entry and no DNA is given. The listing contains hundreds of thousands of distinct CDR3 sequences. The sequenced sample consisted of blood. Receptor source: a human donor with ulcerative colitis or Crohn's disease, or a healthy co-twin of an affected twin (not recorded which).

The J gene is TRBJ1-1, the V gene TRBV3-1; the D call of TRBD1 rests on TCRdb alone, since no DNA is present to check it. CDR3 length: 14 amino acids. Germline V CDR1 and CDR2: LGHDT, YNNKEL (reference sequence). The CDR3 is CASSPMGVGTEAFF.

The CDR3 spells CASTSRENTEAYF. The genes are TRBV12-3 or TRBV12-4 and TRBJ1-1; TCRdb indicates TRBD1, and absent DNA this call remains unverified. CDR3 length: 13 residues.

The chain carries TRBV28 and TRBJ1-1; the TCRdb D gene call, TRBD1, has no DNA to confirm it. From germline, CDR1 is MDHEN and CDR2 SYDVKM. This CDR3 has 11 residues. CDR3 sequence reads: CASSSDRVAFF.

This chain links TRBV20-1 with TRBJ2-5; without DNA, the TCRdb call of TRBD2 cannot be checked. The CDR3 loop spans 11 amino acids. Per the germline V gene, CDR1 is DFQATT and CDR2 is SNEGSKA (reference sequence). The CDR3 here is CSADLGVTQYF.

The J gene is TRBJ2-1, the V gene TRBV20-1; TCRdb reports TRBD1, a call that lacks DNA to check it against. This CDR3 is 18 amino acids long. Germline-derived CDR1 and CDR2 are DFQATT and SNEGSKA (reference sequence). This chain's CDR3 is CSARHRDRLTSSYNEQFF.

This sequence joins TRBV10-3 and TRBJ2-3. CDR1 is ENHRY, CDR2 SYGVKD, per germline. The CDR3 runs to 15 residues. The CDR3 spells CAISESQTGTDTQYF.

This chain's CDR3 is CASSLGPTAYNEQFF. V and J are TRBV5-1 and TRBJ2-1. Germline V lookup: CDR1 SGHRS, CDR2 YFSETQ. The CDR3 loop spans 15 amino acids.

The chain has TRBV11-3 and TRBJ2-5. Germline assignment: CDR1 SGHNT and CDR2 YENEEA. This CDR3 region has 15 residues. This chain's CDR3 is CASSLGLALGGTQYF.

The V call is TRBV30, the J call TRBJ2-7; without DNA, the TCRdb call of TRBD1 cannot be checked. Germline V lookup: CDR1 GTSNPN, CDR2 SVGIG (reference sequence). The CDR3 is 14 residues long. CDR3 protein: CAWSGRAGGDEQYF.

The CDR3 reads CASCLVTGGPSPLHF. This chain links TRBV6-5 with TRBJ1-6. CDR3 length: 15 amino acids. Germline V gene data show CDR1 as MNHEY and CDR2 as SVGAGI.